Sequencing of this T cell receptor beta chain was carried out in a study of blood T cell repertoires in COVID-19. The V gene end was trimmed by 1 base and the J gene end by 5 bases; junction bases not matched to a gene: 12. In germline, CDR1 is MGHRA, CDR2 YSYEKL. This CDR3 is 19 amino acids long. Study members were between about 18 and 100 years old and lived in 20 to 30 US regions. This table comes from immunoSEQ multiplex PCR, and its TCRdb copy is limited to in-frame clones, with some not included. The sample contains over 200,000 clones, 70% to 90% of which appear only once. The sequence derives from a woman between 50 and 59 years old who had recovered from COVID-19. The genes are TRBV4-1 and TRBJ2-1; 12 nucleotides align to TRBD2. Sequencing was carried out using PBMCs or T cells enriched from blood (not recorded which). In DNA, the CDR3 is TGCGCCAGCAGCCAAGTAGGGCTAGCGGGAGGGCCTCGGCACAATGAGCAGTTCTTC. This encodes CASSQVGLAGGPRHNEQFF.